Below are 2 T cell receptor beta chains sequenced from a single sample in a study of shared clonotypes between healthy human individuals. Generated by immunoSEQ multiplex PCR, the TCRdb table keeps only in-frame clones and is missing some. The sample carries under 850,000 clones, roughly two thirds recorded once. The specimen sequenced was memory CD4+ T cells sorted from blood. Subset indicated: CD45RA-negative fraction. These receptors came from a woman under 40 in good health.

The rearrangement uses TRBV4-1 and TRBJ2-4; 9 bases agree with TRBD2. There are 17 residues in the CDR3. V lost 0 bases to trimming and J lost 3 bases; unmatched junction nucleotides: 6. The germline V gene encodes CDR1 MGHRA and CDR2 YSYEKL. The CDR3 nucleotides read TGCGCCAGCAGCCAAGAACCTAGCGGGATTGACAAAAACATTCAGTACTTC. Translation gives CASSQEPSGIDKNIQYF.

This sequence joins TRBV5-4 and TRBJ2-2, with D hard to call. The germline gives CDR1 SGHNT, CDR2 YYREEE (reference sequence). The CDR3 is 13 residues long. V shed 4 bases and J shed 7 bases, with 11 bases lying between them. CDR3 residues: CASSQDELGELFF. The CDR3, as DNA: TGTGCCAGCAGCCAAGATGAGCTCGGGGAGCTGTTTTTT.